These 6 T cell receptor beta chains originate from one sample sequenced in a study of response to subunit inactivated influenza vaccine. Each CDR3 protein is one row after TCRdb ran MiXCR on the RT-PCR reads. The profile shows roughly 500,000 distinct CDR3 sequences, more than 15% of them singletons. Sequencing was performed on CD4+ T cells sorted from PBMCs, taken approximately 25 months after vaccination. Receptors originate from a man between 50 and 69 years old who received an inactivated influenza vaccine.

The chain has TRBV6-1 and TRBJ1-3; D ambiguous. The germline gives CDR1 MNHNS, CDR2 SASEGT. The CDR3 has 14 residues. The V gene lost 7 bases and the J gene lost 0 bases, with 10 bases spanning the gap. The CDR3 reads CASTQDNSGNTIYF. The CDR3 nucleotides are TGTGCCAGCACTCAAGACAACTCTGGAAACACCATATATTTT.

This clonotype was observed a handful of times. V usage is TRBV5-1 and J usage is TRBJ1-4, with D possibly matching TRBD1 (6 bases). The ends were cut back, 2 bases at V and 6 bases at J, with 23 bases in the middle. Germline CDR1 SGHRS, CDR2 YFSETQ. This CDR3 has 18 residues. The CDR3 here is CASSLSPPGVQLDEKLFF. In DNA, the CDR3 is TGCGCCAGCAGCTTATCCCCTCCAGGGGTTCAACTAGATGAAAAACTGTTTTTT. Together with reference TRBV5-1 and TRBJ1-4, the CDR3 gives the full variable domain: KAGVTQTPRYLIKTRGQQVTLSCSPISGHRSVSWYQQTPGQGLQFLFEYFSETQRNKGNFPGRFSGRQFSNSRSEMNVSTLELGDSALYLCASSLSPPGVQLDEKLFFGSGTQLSVL.

The V call is TRBV4-3, the J call TRBJ2-3; perhaps TRBD2 as D (5 bases). V lost 5 bases and J lost 6, with 15 bases in between. The germline V gene has CDR1 LGHNA and CDR2 YSLEER. There are 14 residues in the CDR3. CDR3 sequence reads: CASSTGAGPDTQYF. CDR3 in DNA: TGCGCCAGCAGCACGGGCGCGGGCCCGGATACGCAGTATTTT.

The CDR3 bases are TGTGCCAGCAGTTCCGGCACACAGGGGGCTTATAGCAATCAGCCCCAGCATTTT. It yields the protein CASSSGTQGAYSNQPQHF. This chain joins TRBV28 and TRBJ1-5, with 9 nucleotides matching TRBD1. The CDR3 is 18 amino acids. Trimming removed 4 bases from V and 0 bases from J; junction bases left unmatched: 10. CDR1 is MDHEN and CDR2 is SYDVKM in the germline V gene.

The genes are TRBV5-4 and TRBJ2-1; a possible D gene is TRBD1 (6 bases). This CDR3 is 15 amino acids long. Germline values: CDR1 SGHNT, CDR2 YYREEE (reference sequence). V was clipped by 5 bases and J by 0 bases, with 12 bases between them. The CDR3 DNA reads as TGTGCCAGCAGTTTGTTGGACAGCTCCTACAATGAGCAGTTCTTC. It specifies CASSLLDSSYNEQFF.

The chain links TRBV4-3 to TRBJ2-3; a possible D gene is TRBD1 (6 bases). The CDR3 totals 14 residues. Trimming removed 1 base at V and 4 bases at J, with 9 bases between. The germline V gene has CDR1 LGHNA and CDR2 YSLEER. The CDR3 DNA is TGCGCCAGCAGCCAAGCCCCAGGGGCAGATACGCAGTATTTT. Translation gives CASSQAPGADTQYF.